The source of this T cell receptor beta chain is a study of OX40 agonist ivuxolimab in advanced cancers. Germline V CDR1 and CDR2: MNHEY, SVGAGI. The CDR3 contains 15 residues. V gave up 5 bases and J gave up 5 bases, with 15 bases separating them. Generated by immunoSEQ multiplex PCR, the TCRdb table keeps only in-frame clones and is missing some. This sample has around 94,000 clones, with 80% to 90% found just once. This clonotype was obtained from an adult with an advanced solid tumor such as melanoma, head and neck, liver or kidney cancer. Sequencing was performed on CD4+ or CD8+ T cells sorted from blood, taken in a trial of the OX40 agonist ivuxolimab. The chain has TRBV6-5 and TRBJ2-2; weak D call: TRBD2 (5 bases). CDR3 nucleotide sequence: TGTGCCAGCAGTCCATCTCGGAGGACTACCGGGGAGCTGTTTTTT. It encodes CASSPSRRTTGELFF.